The text below deals with one T cell receptor (beta chain). As yet, its antigen is unknown. This sample is part of a study of CD8+ T cells in alopecia areata. Study-wide findings and caveats: Scalp sample sequencing also detects resident alphabeta T cells of normal skin.

RNA was isolated and reverse transcribed to cDNA, the sequencing template. Generated by immunoSEQ multiplex PCR, the TCRdb table keeps only in-frame clones and is missing some. The table lists 45,000 to 60,000 clones, around 96% of them singletons. V lost 1 base to trimming and J lost 4 bases, with 5 bases between them. Germline-derived CDR1 and CDR2 are SEHNR and FQNEAQ (reference sequence). This CDR3 is 14 amino acids long. This material consisted of CD8+ T cells sorted from blood, taken at week 0. The sequence came from a human donor with alopecia areata. V usage is TRBV7-9 and J usage is TRBJ2-6, with D hard to call. The chain's CDR3 is CASSLERGANVLTF. The CDR3 region has the DNA TGTGCCAGCAGCTTAGAAAGGGGGGCCAACGTCCTGACTTTC. The full variable domain, in which reference TRBV7-9 and TRBJ2-6 provide the parts outside the CDR3, is DTGVSQNPRHKITKRGQNVTFRCDPISEHNRLYWYRQTLGQGPEFLTYFQNEAQLEKSRLLSDRFSAERPKGSFSTLEIQRTEQGDSAMYLCASSLERGANVLTFGAGSRLTVL.